The clone carrying this T cell receptor (beta chain) was observed once. The data were produced by immunoSEQ multiplex PCR, yet TCRdb's version contains in-frame clones alone and is incomplete. The table shows roughly 53,000 clones, with 65% to 80% occurring only once. This record belongs to a study of radiotherapy plus CTLA-4 blockade in lung cancer. V was trimmed by 0 bases and J by 6 bases, leaving 4 bases between them. Germline CDR1 is SGHNT and CDR2 is YENEEA. This CDR3 is 12 amino acids long. The V gene is TRBV11-3, the J gene TRBJ2-3; no reliable D call. The origin of this receptor is a human donor with non-small cell lung cancer who had a partial response to radiotherapy plus ipilimumab. The sequencing used peripheral blood, collected from a patient treated with radiotherapy plus ipilimumab. This chain's CDR3 is CASSLDVDTQYF. The DNA for the CDR3 is TGTGCCAGCAGCTTAGACGTGGATACGCAGTATTTT.